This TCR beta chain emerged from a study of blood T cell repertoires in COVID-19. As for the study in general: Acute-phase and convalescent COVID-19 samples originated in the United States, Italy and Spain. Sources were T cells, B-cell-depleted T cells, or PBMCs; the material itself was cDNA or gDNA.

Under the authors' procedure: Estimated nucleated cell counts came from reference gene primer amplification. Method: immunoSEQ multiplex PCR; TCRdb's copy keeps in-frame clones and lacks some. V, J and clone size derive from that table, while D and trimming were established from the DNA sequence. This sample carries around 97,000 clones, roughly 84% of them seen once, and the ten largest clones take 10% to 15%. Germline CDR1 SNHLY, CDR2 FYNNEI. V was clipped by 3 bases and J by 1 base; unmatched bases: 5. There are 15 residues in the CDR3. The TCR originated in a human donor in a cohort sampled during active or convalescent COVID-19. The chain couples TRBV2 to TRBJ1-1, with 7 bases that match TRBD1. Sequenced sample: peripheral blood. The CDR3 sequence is CASSDPGQTNTEAFF. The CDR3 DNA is TGTGCCAGCAGTGACCCGGGACAGACGAACACTGAAGCTTTCTTT. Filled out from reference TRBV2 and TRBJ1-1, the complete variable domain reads EPEVTQTPSHQVTQMGQEVILRCVPISNHLYFYWYRQILGQKVEFLVSFYNNEISEKSEIFDDQFSVERPDGSNFTLKIRSTKLEDSAMYFCASSDPGQTNTEAFFGQGTRLTVV.